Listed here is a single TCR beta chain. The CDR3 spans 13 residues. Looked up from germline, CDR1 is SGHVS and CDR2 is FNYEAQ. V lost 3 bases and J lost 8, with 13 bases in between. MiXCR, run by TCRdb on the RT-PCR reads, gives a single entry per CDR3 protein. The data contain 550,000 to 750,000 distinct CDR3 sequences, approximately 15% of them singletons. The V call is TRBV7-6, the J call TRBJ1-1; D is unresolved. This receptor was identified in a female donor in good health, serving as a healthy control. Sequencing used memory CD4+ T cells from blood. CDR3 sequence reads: CASSFQERGEAFF. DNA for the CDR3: TGTGCCAGCAGCTTTCAGGAAAGAGGGGAAGCTTTCTTT.